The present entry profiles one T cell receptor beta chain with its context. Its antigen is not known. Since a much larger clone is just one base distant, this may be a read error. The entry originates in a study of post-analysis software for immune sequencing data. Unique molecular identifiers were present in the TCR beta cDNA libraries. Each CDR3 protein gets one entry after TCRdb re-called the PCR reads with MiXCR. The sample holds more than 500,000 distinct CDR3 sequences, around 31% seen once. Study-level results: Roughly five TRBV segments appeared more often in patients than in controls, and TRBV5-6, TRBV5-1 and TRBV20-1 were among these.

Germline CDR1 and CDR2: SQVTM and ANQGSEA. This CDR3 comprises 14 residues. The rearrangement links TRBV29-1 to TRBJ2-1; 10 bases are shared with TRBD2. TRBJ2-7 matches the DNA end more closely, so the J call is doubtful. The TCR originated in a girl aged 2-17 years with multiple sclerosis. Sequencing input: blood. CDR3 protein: CSVILAGSYNEQYF. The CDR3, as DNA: TGCAGCGTCATACTAGCGGGGTCCTACAATGAGCAGTACTTC.